A selection of T cell receptor beta chains follows, all from one sample in a study of sequential checkpoint blockade in melanoma. The protocol was immunoSEQ multiplex PCR, while the TCRdb copy is restricted to in-frame clones and leaves out a portion. The sample has 25,000 to 30,000 clones, 70% to 80% seen once. The sample in question was CD8+ T cells sorted from blood (inferred from file names), obtained from a patient given nivolumab and ipilimumab in sequence. These receptors were taken from a human donor with melanoma. Each CDR3 is given with its conserved first and last residue. D genes are given only for firm matches. Clone size appears in some rows only: once, few, many, or a class for an expanded clone.

TRBJ2-1,-,TRBV4-1,-,CASSHVLSSYNEQFF,TGCGCCAGCAGCCACGTACTGAGCTCCTACAATGAGCAGTTCTTC
TRBJ2-5,-,TRBV27,-,CASSSSGQTETQYF,TGTGCCAGCAGTTCGTCCGGACAAACGGAGACCCAGTACTTC
TRBJ1-1,-,TRBV19,-,CASSLQGSVTEAFF,TGTGCCAGTAGTCTCCAGGGGAGTGTGACTGAAGCTTTCTTT
TRBJ1-1,-,TRBV18,-,CASSLASYGAEAFF,TGTGCCAGCTCACTAGCTAGTTACGGCGCTGAAGCTTTCTTT
TRBJ1-1,TRBD1,TRBV9,-,CASSVQDRAVEAFF,TGTGCCAGCAGCGTCCAAGACAGGGCGGTTGAAGCTTTCTTT
TRBJ2-5,TRBD1,TRBV7-9,-,CASSKTGGRETQYF,TGTGCCAGCAGCAAGACAGGGGGCAGGGAGACCCAGTACTTC
TRBJ1-2,-,TRBV4-1,-,CASSPGGANYGYTF,TGCGCCAGCAGCCCCGGCGGAGCTAACTATGGCTACACCTTC
TRBJ1-1,-,TRBV28,once,CASSLFGSTEAFF,TGTGCCAGCAGTTTATTTGGCAGCACTGAAGCTTTCTTT
TRBJ1-5,-,TRBV7-2,few,CASSLGINSQPQHF,TGTGCCAGCAGCTTAGGAATCAATAGTCAGCCCCAGCATTTT
TRBJ2-2,TRBD2,TRBV9,-,CASSGLAGGRSGELFF,TGTGCCAGCAGCGGTCTAGCGGGAGGGCGATCCGGGGAGCTGTTTTTT
TRBJ2-3,-,TRBV15,-,CATSSGGTQYF,TGTGCCACCAGCTCCGGGGGTACGCAGTATTTT
TRBJ1-2,TRBD1,TRBV19,-,CASSSEGTARYGYTF,TGTGCCAGTAGTAGTGAAGGGACAGCTCGTTATGGCTACACCTTC
TRBJ2-3,-,TRBV30,-,CAWSVGAGATDTQYF,TGTGCCTGGAGTGTGGGGGCGGGAGCCACAGATACGCAGTATTTT
TRBJ2-7,TRBD2,TRBV5-6,few,CASSSGGGNEQYF,TGTGCCAGCAGCTCTGGGGGAGGGAACGAGCAGTACTTC
TRBJ2-5,-,TRBV7-9,-,CASRSMKQGIQETQYF,TGTGCCAGCAGGTCCATGAAACAGGGAATCCAAGAGACCCAGTACTTC
TRBJ2-7,TRBD1,TRBV5-1,once,CASSSGQGINEQYF,TGCGCCAGCAGCTCCGGACAGGGGATCAACGAGCAGTACTTC
TRBJ2-1,TRBD2,TRBV4-2,-,CASSQDGGSMNEQFF,TGTGCCAGCAGCCAAGACGGCGGGAGCATGAATGAGCAGTTCTTC
TRBJ1-2,TRBD1,TRBV7-9,-,CASSLGTGGSYGYTF,TGTGCCAGCAGCTTAGGTACAGGGGGCTCCTATGGCTACACCTTC
TRBJ2-1,-,TRBV19,-,CASSWGAVSYNEQFF,TGTGCCAGTTCCTGGGGAGCCGTTTCCTACAATGAGCAGTTCTTC
TRBJ2-1,TRBD2,TRBV19,-,CASSITSGRLYEQFF,TGTGCCAGTAGTATTACTAGCGGGAGATTATATGAGCAGTTCTTC
TRBJ1-6,TRBD1,TRBV7-9,-,CASSPAGTGASPLHF,TGTGCCAGCAGCCCCGCCGGGACAGGGGCTTCACCCCTCCACTTT
TRBJ2-5,-,TRBV5-4,-,CASRGAQETQYF,TGTGCCAGCAGAGGGGCCCAAGAGACCCAGTACTTC
TRBJ1-2,TRBD1,TRBV7-2,-,CASSLARTGTYGYTF,TGTGCCAGCAGCTTAGCACGGACAGGGACCTATGGCTACACCTTC
TRBJ1-2,-,TRBV6-5,-,CASSYYGYGYTF,TGTGCCAGCAGTTACTACGGCTATGGCTACACCTTC
TRBJ2-1,-,TRBV5-4,few,CASSSIQGNEQFF,TGTGCCAGCAGCTCAATACAGGGAAATGAGCAGTTCTTC
TRBJ2-3,-,TRBV14,-,CASSQDPLGRDTDTQYF,TGTGCCAGCAGCCAAGACCCTCTAGGGCGGGACACAGATACGCAGTATTTT